Sequencing of this TCR beta chain was carried out in a study of T cell responses to AZD1222 COVID-19 vaccine. About the study: Pooled together were second doses at about 4 or about 12 weeks. Study-level findings and limits: Clonal diversity was possibly underestimated, and the donors were mostly white British, with more females. The study found Spike-specific TCR breadth and depth rose after two AZD1222 doses. There were vaccine-associated CD4 TCRs across spike, dominant at 160-218 and 743-854.

To note about this clone: Antigen: not known.

This CDR3 has 12 residues. Trimming shortened V by 8 bases and J by 8 bases, and 12 bases separated the two germline ends. Assay used: immunoSEQ multiplex PCR; TCRdb lists only in-frame clones, some missing. The sample has fewer than 150,000 clones, less than 95% seen once. Sequencing used peripheral blood, obtained on day 0 of AZD1222 vaccination. J is TRBJ2-2 and V is TRBV12-3 or TRBV12-4, with unresolved D. This receptor was taken from an adult in good health. CDR3 in amino acids: CASQQRPGELFF. The CDR3 DNA is TGTGCCAGCCAACAGAGACCGGGGGAGCTGTTTTTT.